The 4 T cell receptor beta chains below come from one sample, sequenced in a study of blood T cells in healthy people across ages. It was with a sample-barcoded 5' primer and a J-beta primer mix that a second PCR of roughly 7 to 12 cycles was run. TCRdb re-called the 5' RACE reads through MiXCR, storing one row per CDR3 protein. The table lists 700,000 to 850,000 distinct CDR3 sequences, under 40% of them singletons. Specimen: blood. The receptors originated from a man between 18 and 35 years old in good health.

The J gene is TRBJ2-1, the V gene TRBV5-5; 14 bases fit TRBD2. The length of the CDR3 is 17 residues. Germline values: CDR1 SGHKS, CDR2 YYEKEE (reference sequence). V shed 7 bases and J 7 bases; nucleotides not matched to a gene: 13. The CDR3 spells CASGQQTTSGGENEQFF. CDR3 DNA: TGTGCCAGCGGCCAACAAACGACTAGCGGGGGGGAAAATGAGCAGTTCTTC.

This clonotype showed up just a few times. The chain is built from TRBV4-3 and TRBJ2-3; possibly TRBD2 for D (7 bases). CDR3 size: 16 residues. The germline V and J ends were trimmed by 1 base and 3 bases, with 14 bases remaining between them. From germline, CDR1 is LGHNA and CDR2 YSLEER. CDR3 in DNA: TGCGCCAGCAGCCAAGGATTAGGGGGGGCTACAGATACGCAGTATTTT. This encodes CASSQGLGGATDTQYF.

This chain uses TRBV7-2 with TRBJ1-1; TRBD1 matches at 7 bases. CDR3 length: 17 amino acids. With 1 base clipped from V and 3 bases from J, the junction kept 11 bases outside the gene matches. The germline CDR1 and CDR2 sequences are SGHTA and FQGNSA. CDR3 sequence: CASSLGPDRVGDTEAFF. The DNA of the CDR3 is TGTGCCAGCAGCTTAGGGCCCGACAGGGTAGGTGACACTGAAGCTTTCTTT.

The rearrangement joins TRBV2 to TRBJ2-5; the D is unclear. CDR1 SNHLY and CDR2 FYNNEI come from the germline V gene. Trimming took off 2 bases at V and 1 base at J, with 11 bases between the two ends. The CDR3 length is 15 residues. CDR3 in amino acids: CASSESETTQETQYF. CDR3 nucleotide sequence: TGTGCCAGCAGTGAATCCGAAACCACCCAAGAGACCCAGTACTTC.